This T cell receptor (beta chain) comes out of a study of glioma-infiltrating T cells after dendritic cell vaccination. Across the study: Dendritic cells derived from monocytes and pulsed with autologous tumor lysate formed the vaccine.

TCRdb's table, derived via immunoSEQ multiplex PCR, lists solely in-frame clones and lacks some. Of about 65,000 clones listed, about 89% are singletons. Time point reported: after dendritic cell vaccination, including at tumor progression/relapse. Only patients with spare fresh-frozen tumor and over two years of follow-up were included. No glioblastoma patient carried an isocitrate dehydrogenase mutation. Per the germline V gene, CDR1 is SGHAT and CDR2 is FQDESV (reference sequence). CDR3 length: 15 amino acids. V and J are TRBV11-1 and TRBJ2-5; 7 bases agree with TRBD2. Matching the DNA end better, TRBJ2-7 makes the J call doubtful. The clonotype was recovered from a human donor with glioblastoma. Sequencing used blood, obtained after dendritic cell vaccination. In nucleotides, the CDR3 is TGTGCCAGCAGCTCGGGGGGTCGGGGATCCTACGAGCAGTACTTC. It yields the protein CASSSGGRGSYEQYF.